This section outlines one TCR beta chain sequence together with its context. Its antigen is undetermined. The sample originates from a study of persistence of HIV-infected CD4 T cells. Study outcomes and limitations: Within sorted populations, more oligoclonal TCRs accompanied more oligoclonal proviruses. Compared with CD3/CD28-stimulated cells, CMV- and Gag-responding cells showed lower TCRbeta richness.

Overlapping HIV-1 Gag 15-mer peptides at roughly 1 ug per peptide per mL were used. CD40L/CD69 double-negative CD45RO-high memory CD4+ T cells were collected. Sequencing used immunoSEQ version 4 in survey mode. Assay used: immunoSEQ multiplex PCR; TCRdb lists only in-frame clones, some missing. The sample shows roughly 60,000 clones, just under 75% of them seen only once. The specimen was CD4+ T cells sorted from PBMCs after roughly 18-hour stimulation, collected from a patient who received antiretroviral therapy. The sequence was obtained from an adult man with HIV who was CMV-seropositive.

The CDR3 here is CASSPDTINYGYTF. The CDR3, as DNA: TGTGCCAGCAGCCCGGACACGATCAACTATGGCTACACCTTC. The chain combines TRBV5-6 with TRBJ1-2; D might be TRBD1 (5 bases). Per germline, CDR1 SGHDT and CDR2 YYEEEE. This CDR3 comprises 14 residues. V was cut by 4 bases and J by 2 bases, with 12 bases left in between.